This T cell receptor beta chain was identified in a study of OX40 agonist ivuxolimab in advanced cancers. In terms of the full investigation: Ivuxolimab was an agonistic, fully human IgG2 monoclonal antibody directed against OX40 (CD134), a costimulatory receptor. Intravenous ivuxolimab was administered to patients every 2 weeks at six dose levels: 0.01, 0.1, 0.3, 1.5, 3 and 10 mg/kg. Of the roughly 52 patients in dose escalation, about 20 had hepatocellular carcinoma, some 15 had melanoma, 9 had renal cell carcinoma and 9 had head and neck cancer. In the dose-escalation cohort, more than 75% of patients were male, and the mean age was around 60 years, with a range of roughly 20 to 85. Prior anti-PD-1, anti-PD-L1 or anti-CTLA-4 therapy was permitted, and 35% to 40% of dose-escalation patients had received checkpoint inhibitors. Partial responses were achieved by three dose-escalation patients, of whom one had hepatocellular carcinoma and two had cutaneous melanoma. The point of sequencing TCRbeta in the periphery was to test whether ivuxolimab changed TCR sequence diversity and drove clonal T-cell expansion. The paper describes the monotherapy dose-escalation part (N ≈ 50 patients) of the phase I trial of ivuxolimab.

The trial excluded patients who had a history of autoimmune disease or who were on systemic immunosuppression. In every dose cohort, peripheral blood was drawn for TCR sequencing at baseline, cycle 4 day 1, and cycle 7 day 1. The samples were taken from a phase I, first-in-human, multicenter, open-label dose-escalation trial of ivuxolimab. Adults with locally advanced or metastatic melanoma, renal cell carcinoma, hepatocellular carcinoma or head and neck squamous cell carcinoma were enrolled in the trial. Before TCR sequencing, CD4+ T cells and CD8+ T cells from peripheral blood were sorted into separate populations. On this clone: What this receptor recognizes is not known. Base quality data are lacking; no much larger clone is found one base away.

Genomic DNA was isolated from the sorted cells so that the TCRbeta CDR3 region could be sequenced. The immunoSEQ Assay was used to sequence the TCRbeta CDR3 regions. Here the immuneACCESS table is served through TCRdb, limited to in-frame sequences with V and J called. Missing clones are a known gap in these copies; in checked studies unresolved V genes cover under half, and the rest lacks a known reason. The sample profile shows 16,000 or so clones; 80% to 90% of them were found once. The ten most abundant clones make up 3% to 4.5% of the sample. The CDR3, from cysteine to phenylalanine, totals 11 residues. Only CDR3 DNA is held: 33 bases, read in frame from base 1. CDR1 and CDR2, per the germline V gene, are SNHLY and FYNNEI. The junction shows trimming of 7 bases on V and 1 base on J, plus 4 bases between the germline ends. Paper-wide results and their limitations: On average, CD8+ T cells showed more expanded clones than CD4+ T cells after ivuxolimab. Which antigens the clonally expanded peripheral T cells were specific for was not determined. Low levels of normalized T-cell clonal expansion were also seen in some nonresponding patients. Clonal expansion of both CD4+ and CD8+ blood T cells was observed from baseline to week 6 at doses 0.1 to 3.0 mg/kg. In partial responders in the 0.1-3.0 mg/kg groups, normalized peripheral clonal expansion was found to be among the lowest, especially among CD8+ T cells.

The sequencing used CD4+ or CD8+ T cells sorted from blood, collected in a trial of the OX40 agonist ivuxolimab. The sequence links TRBV2 to TRBJ2-5, with the D gene call left open. The source is an adult with an advanced solid tumor such as melanoma, head and neck, liver or kidney cancer. The DNA is as follows: TGTGCCAGCACTCGCCAAGAGACCCAGTACTTC. It is translated as CASTRQETQYF.